These T cell receptor beta chains were read from a single sample in a study of cytomegalovirus exposure and HLA in healthy donors. Clones were read by immunoSEQ multiplex PCR, and TCRdb kept only the in-frame ones, dropping some. The sample carries around 180,000 clones, around four fifths recorded once. The sample consisted of PBMCs. All receptors come from a boy between 2 and 15 years old in good health and CMV-seronegative. The CDR3 runs from the conserved cysteine through the conserved F or W. A D gene is named only where the DNA matches it firmly. Size tells how often a clone was seen (once, few, many) or the class of an expanded clone, and some rows leave it out.

V	size	J	D	CDR3	DNA
TRBV5-4	NA	TRBJ2-3	TRBD2	CASSLVGGGNTDTQYF	TGTGCCAGCAGCTTGGTGGGGGGGGGAAACACAGATACGCAGTATTTT
TRBV19	NA	TRBJ2-3	TRBD1	CASTRQGPTDTQYF	TGTGCCAGTACTCGACAGGGACCAACAGATACGCAGTATTTT
TRBV7-2	NA	TRBJ2-1	NA	CASSLGTGLAEQFF	TGTGCCAGCAGCTTAGGTACAGGGCTCGCTGAGCAGTTCTTC
TRBV18	NA	TRBJ2-3	NA	CASSLTWGPPDTQYF	TGTGCCAGCTCACTTACTTGGGGCCCTCCAGATACGCAGTATTTT
TRBV19	NA	TRBJ2-7	TRBD1	CASSIDRQGPYEQYF	TGTGCCAGTAGTATAGATCGACAGGGCCCCTACGAGCAGTACTTC
TRBV27	NA	TRBJ1-3	NA	CASSLDQVGNTIYF	TGTGCCAGCAGTTTAGACCAGGTTGGGAACACCATATATTTT
TRBV30	NA	TRBJ1-2	TRBD1	CAWGQGSPYGYTF	TGTGCCTGGGGACAGGGGAGTCCCTATGGCTACACCTTC
TRBV28	NA	TRBJ2-1	TRBD2	CASRSGSMADEQFF	TGTGCCAGCAGGAGCGGGAGTATGGCCGATGAGCAGTTCTTC
TRBV2	NA	TRBJ2-1	TRBD2	CASSKLSGAMSYNEQFF	TGTGCCAGCAGTAAGCTTAGCGGGGCTATGTCCTACAATGAGCAGTTCTTC
TRBV6-6	NA	TRBJ1-1	NA	CASKPPQRVVHTEAFF	TGTGCCAGCAAGCCCCCCCAGAGGGTCGTGCACACTGAAGCTTTCTTT
TRBV11-2	NA	TRBJ2-3	TRBD2	CASNPTSGVTDTQYF	TGTGCCAGCAACCCGACTAGCGGGGTAACAGATACGCAGTATTTT
TRBV19	NA	TRBJ1-2	NA	CASSTTGMVYGYTF	TGTGCCAGTAGTACGACCGGGATGGTCTATGGCTACACCTTC
TRBV9	NA	TRBJ1-1	NA	CASSGEGGRNTEAFF	TGTGCCAGCAGCGGGGAGGGCGGGCGGAACACTGAAGCTTTCTTT
TRBV5-4	NA	TRBJ1-2	TRBD1	CASSPGTGHGYTF	TGTGCCAGCAGCCCCGGGACAGGGCATGGCTACACCTTC
TRBV7-8	NA	TRBJ1-1	TRBD1	CASSWSRGQGNTEAFF	TGTGCCAGCAGCTGGTCTAGGGGACAGGGAAACACTGAAGCTTTCTTT
TRBV19	NA	TRBJ2-3	TRBD1	CASRGRGQTDTQYF	TGTGCCAGTAGGGGCAGGGGGCAAACAGATACGCAGTATTTT
TRBV6-5	few	TRBJ1-5	TRBD1	CASRGTGGNQPQHF	TGTGCCAGCAGGGGGACAGGAGGCAATCAGCCCCAGCATTTT
TRBV18	NA	TRBJ2-2	TRBD2	CASSPSAGSNTGELFF	TGTGCCAGCTCACCGTCAGCGGGGTCGAACACCGGGGAGCTGTTTTTT
TRBV27	NA	TRBJ2-3	TRBD1	CASSFLPPTGQGADTQYF	TGTGCCAGCAGTTTCCTTCCACCCACGGGACAGGGGGCAGATACGCAGTATTTT
TRBV6-6	NA	TRBJ2-5	NA	CASGTLETQYF	TGTGCCAGCGGGACATTAGAGACCCAGTACTTC